This entry is about one T cell receptor (beta chain). As to treatment: oral pan-JAK inhibitor, 5-10 mg twice daily. This sample was taken from a study of CD8+ T cells in alopecia areata. Investigators isolated RNA and reverse transcribed it into cDNA to act as the sequencing template. Here immunoSEQ multiplex PCR was the method, and the copy in TCRdb shows in-frame clones only, minus some. This table holds approximately 150,000 clones, about three fifths found once. Sequencing used CD4+ T cells sorted from blood, obtained at roughly week 55, from a patient treated with tofacitinib. This clonotype was obtained from a human donor with alopecia areata.

The CDR3 DNA reads as TGTGCCAGCAGTCCAGGACAGGCCAGCTCCTACGAGCAGTACTTC. It specifies CASSPGQASSYEQYF. The chain joins TRBV2 to TRBJ2-7; 7 bases are a match to TRBD1. V shed 5 bases and J 0 bases; nucleotides not matched to a gene: 7. CDR3 size: 15 residues. Germline V gene lookup returns CDR1 SNHLY and CDR2 FYNNEI.